These T cell receptor beta chains were read from a single sample in a study of Graves' ophthalmopathy and Graves' hyperthyroidism. Each CDR3 protein is one row after TCRdb ran MiXCR on the multiplex PCR reads. The sample has about 370,000 distinct CDR3 sequences; roughly 17% are singletons. The sequencing input was peripheral blood. The receptors come from an adult woman with stable Graves' hyperthyroidism. The CDR3 runs from the conserved cysteine through the conserved F or W. A D gene is named only where the DNA matches it firmly. Some rows mark clone size as missing; the rest say once, few, many or name a class of expanded clone.

j_call cdr3_length v_call clone_size d_call cdr3_aa cdr3_nt
TRBJ1-2 17 TRBV4-3 many . CASSQDPGGAYVRGYTF TGCGCCAGCAGCCAAGACCCCGGGGGAGCCTACGTACGGGGCTACACCTTC
TRBJ1-2 13 TRBV28 few . CASSSRLTLLNTF TGTGCCAGCAGCTCGCGACTAACCCTTCTTAACACCTTC
TRBJ2-7 14 TRBV7-9 few TRBD1 CASSLSGQGASQYF TGTGCCAGCAGCTTGTCAGGACAGGGGGCGAGCCAGTACTTC
TRBJ2-2 14 TRBV11-3 . . CASSESSATGELFF TGTGCCAGCAGCGAGTCTAGCGCCACCGGGGAGCTGTTTTTT
TRBJ2-7 16 TRBV2 many . CASSDKDLRFSYEQYF TGTGCCAGCAGTGATAAGGACCTCCGTTTTTCCTACGAGCAGTACTTC
TRBJ2-5 13 TRBV9 many TRBD1 CASSVVGGQAQYF TGTGCCAGCAGCGTAGTAGGGGGACAGGCCCAGTACTTC
TRBJ1-2 14 TRBV2 many . CASSDQGGIYGYTF TGTGCCAGCAGTGACCAGGGAGGCATCTATGGCTACACCTTC
TRBJ1-5 16 TRBV18 few TRBD1 CASSRGQDPSNQPQHF TGTGCCAGCTCACGCGGACAGGACCCATCAAATCAGCCCCAGCATTTT
TRBJ1-5 14 TRBV12-3/TRBV12-4 many . CASSLGGLGQPQHF TGTGCCAGCAGTTTGGGGGGGCTTGGTCAGCCCCAGCATTTT
TRBJ1-2 13 TRBV4-1 few TRBD1 CASSPDRARGYTF TGCGCCAGCAGCCCGGACAGGGCCCGTGGCTACACCTTC
TRBJ2-7 17 TRBV12-3/TRBV12-4 many TRBD2 CASSLVASGRAKHEQYF TGTGCCAGCAGTTTAGTGGCTAGCGGGAGGGCCAAACACGAGCAGTACTTC
TRBJ1-1 16 TRBV12-3/TRBV12-4 many . CASSLPGGGSNTEAFF TGTGCCAGCAGTTTACCCGGGGGCGGGTCGAACACTGAAGCTTTCTTT
TRBJ2-7 15 TRBV6-2/TRBV6-3 . TRBD1 CASSEGPGGSYEQYF TGTGCCAGCAGCGAAGGTCCAGGGGGCTCCTACGAGCAGTACTTC
TRBJ1-6 13 TRBV30 many . CAWSVSNNSPLHF TGTGCCTGGAGTGTGAGCAATAATTCACCCCTCCACTTT
TRBJ1-5 15 TRBV12-3/TRBV12-4 many . CASSQAGLSNQPQHF TGTGCCAGCAGTCAGGCGGGCCTGAGCAATCAGCCCCAGCATTTT
TRBJ2-7 12 TRBV12-5 . TRBD1 CASGLPRQGQYF TGTGCTAGTGGTTTGCCCCGACAGGGCCAGTACTTC
TRBJ1-2 16 TRBV6-5 . . CASSYISRANLYGYTF TGTGCCAGCAGTTACATCAGCCGGGCCAATCTCTATGGCTACACCTTC
TRBJ1-1 14 TRBV27 many . CASFGGQLNTEAFF TGTGCCAGCTTTGGGGGGCAGCTGAACACTGAAGCTTTCTTT
TRBJ1-5 17 TRBV28 once TRBD1 CASTLQDRGHSNQPQHF TGTGCCAGCACCCTCCAGGACAGGGGACACAGCAATCAGCCCCAGCATTTT
TRBJ2-7 13 TRBV5-1 many . CASSLESSYEQYF TGCGCCAGCAGCTTGGAATCCAGCTACGAGCAGTACTTC
TRBJ1-2 17 TRBV20-1 many TRBD1 CSARVRLDQGADGGYTF TGCAGTGCTAGAGTCCGACTAGATCAGGGGGCGGACGGTGGCTACACCTTC
TRBJ2-7 15 TRBV11-2 many TRBD1 CASRIRTGGIYEQYF TGTGCCAGCAGAATTAGGACAGGGGGCATATACGAGCAGTACTTC
TRBJ2-2 14 TRBV27 few . CASSFYGGRGELLF TGTGCCAGCAGTTTTTACGGGGGCCGCGGGGAGCTGCTTTTT
TRBJ1-1 13 TRBV19 many . CASMEGGGDEAFF TGTGCCAGTATGGAGGGGGGAGGTGATGAAGCTTTCTTT
TRBJ1-3 17 TRBV18 . . CASSPNLDRLTGNTIYF TGTGCCAGCTCACCCAACTTAGACCGGCTCACTGGAAACACCATATATTTT
TRBJ2-7 17 TRBV28 few TRBD2 CASRGTSGSGGSYEQYF TGTGCCAGCAGAGGGACTAGCGGGAGCGGGGGTTCTTACGAGCAGTACTTC
TRBJ1-2 18 TRBV10-3 many . CAISESKHSNGGVYGYTF TGTGCCATCAGTGAGTCGAAACACTCCAACGGTGGGGTCTATGGCTACACCTTC
TRBJ2-1 11 TRBV27 . . CASSKAGEQFF TGTGCCAGCAGTAAGGCGGGAGAGCAGTTCTTC